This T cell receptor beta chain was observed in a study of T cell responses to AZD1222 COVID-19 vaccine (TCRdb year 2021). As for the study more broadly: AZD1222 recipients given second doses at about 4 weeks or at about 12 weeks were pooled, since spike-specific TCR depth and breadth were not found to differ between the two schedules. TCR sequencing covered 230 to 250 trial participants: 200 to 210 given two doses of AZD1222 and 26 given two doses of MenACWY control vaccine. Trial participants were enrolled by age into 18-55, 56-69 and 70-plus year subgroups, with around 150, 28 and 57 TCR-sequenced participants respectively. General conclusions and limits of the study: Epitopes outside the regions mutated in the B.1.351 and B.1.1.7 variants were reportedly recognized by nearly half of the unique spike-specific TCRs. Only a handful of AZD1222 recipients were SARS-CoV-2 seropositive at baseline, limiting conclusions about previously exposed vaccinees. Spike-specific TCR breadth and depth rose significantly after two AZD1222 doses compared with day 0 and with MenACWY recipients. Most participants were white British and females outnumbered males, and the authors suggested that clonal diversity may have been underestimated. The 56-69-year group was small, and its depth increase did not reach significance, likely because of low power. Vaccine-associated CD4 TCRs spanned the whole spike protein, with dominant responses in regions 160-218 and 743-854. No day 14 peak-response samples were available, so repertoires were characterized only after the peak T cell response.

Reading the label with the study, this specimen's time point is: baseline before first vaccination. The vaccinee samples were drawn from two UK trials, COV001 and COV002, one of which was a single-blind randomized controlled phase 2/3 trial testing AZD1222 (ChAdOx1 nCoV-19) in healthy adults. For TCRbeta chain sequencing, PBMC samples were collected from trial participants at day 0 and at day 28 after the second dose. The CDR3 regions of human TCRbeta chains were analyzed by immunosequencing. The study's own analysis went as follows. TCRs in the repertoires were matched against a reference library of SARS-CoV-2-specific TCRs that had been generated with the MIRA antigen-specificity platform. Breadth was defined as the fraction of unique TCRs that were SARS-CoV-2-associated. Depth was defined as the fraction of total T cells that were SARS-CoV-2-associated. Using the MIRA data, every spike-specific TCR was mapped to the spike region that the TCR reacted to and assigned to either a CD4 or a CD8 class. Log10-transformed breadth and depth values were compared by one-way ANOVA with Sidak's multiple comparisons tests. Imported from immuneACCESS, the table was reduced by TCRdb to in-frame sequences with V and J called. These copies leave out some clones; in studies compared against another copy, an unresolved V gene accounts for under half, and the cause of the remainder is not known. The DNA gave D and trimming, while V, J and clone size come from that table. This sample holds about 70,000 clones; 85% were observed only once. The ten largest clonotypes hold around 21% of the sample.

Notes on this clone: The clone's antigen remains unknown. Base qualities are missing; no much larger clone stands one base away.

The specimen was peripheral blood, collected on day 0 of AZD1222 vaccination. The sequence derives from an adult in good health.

The bases are TGCGCCAGCATGCTGACAGAATCCTACAATGAGCAGTTCTTC. Translation gives CASMLTESYNEQFF. Rearrangement joined TRBV4-1 to TRBJ2-1, and possibly TRBD1, on 5 matching bases. The V end loses 7 bases and the J end loses 1 base, and a stretch of 11 bases separates them. The CDR3 holds 14 amino acids from the cysteine to the phenylalanine. Kept here is only the CDR3 DNA, which spans 42 bases and is read in frame from base 1. For CDR1 and CDR2, the germline V gene lists MGHRA and YSYEKL.